This T cell receptor beta chain came from a study of neoadjuvant anti-PD-1 for oral cavity cancer. Study-level background: Patients mostly received three to four biweekly nivolumab doses at 3 mg/kg before surgery.

Six replicates per PBMC sample, mostly from about 500 ng of genomic DNA. The repertoire was sequenced with immunoSEQ multiplex PCR; TCRdb's copy has only in-frame clones and lacks some. The repertoire consists of some 13,000 clones, with 65% to 80% occurring once and the leading ten covering 2.5% to 3.5%. This sample's time point: after neoadjuvant nivolumab, at surgical resection. CDR3 size: 16 residues. Germline V lookup: CDR1 SGHDT, CDR2 YYEEEE. Trimming stripped 0 bases from V and 4 bases from J, with 16 bases between. The chain is built from TRBV5-6 and TRBJ1-2, with D unclear. The sample here was PBMCs, taken after nivolumab (anti-PD-1) treatment. The TCR comes from a person between 40 and 80 years old with oral cavity squamous cell carcinoma. Written as DNA, the CDR3 is TGTGCCAGCAGCTTGGCGCCCCGCTCAAACCCCTATGGCTACACCTTC. It encodes CASSLAPRSNPYGYTF.